This T cell receptor beta chain was captured in a study of cytomegalovirus exposure and HLA in healthy donors. V was cut by 0 bases and J by 3 bases, with 6 bases left in between. The CDR3 consists of 14 residues. CDR1 SGHNT and CDR2 YENEEA come from the germline V gene. Vbeta (60) and Jbeta (13) primers were used in the PCR. Here immunoSEQ multiplex PCR was the method, and the copy in TCRdb shows in-frame clones only, minus some. The profile covers 150,000 to 200,000 clones, with 80% appearing a single time and under 0.85% taken by the ten largest. Specimen: PBMCs. This sequence joins TRBV11-3 and TRBJ2-1; D gene uncertain. The TCR comes from a boy aged 10-17 years in good health and CMV-seronegative. The CDR3 nucleotides read TGTGCCAGCAGCTTAGAGGGCAACTACAATGAGCAGTTCTTC. It translates to CASSLEGNYNEQFF.